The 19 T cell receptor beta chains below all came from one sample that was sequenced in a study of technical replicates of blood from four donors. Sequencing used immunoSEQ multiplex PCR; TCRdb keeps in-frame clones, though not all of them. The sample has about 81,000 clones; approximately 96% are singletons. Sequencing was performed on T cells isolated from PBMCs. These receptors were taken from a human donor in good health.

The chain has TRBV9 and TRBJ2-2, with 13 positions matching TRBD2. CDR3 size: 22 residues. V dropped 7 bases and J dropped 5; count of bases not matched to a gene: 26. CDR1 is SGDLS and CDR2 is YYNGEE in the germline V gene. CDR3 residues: CASSHWAGGFGLAGVSTGELFF. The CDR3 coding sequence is TGTGCCAGCTCGCATTGGGCAGGGGGCTTTGGACTAGCGGGAGTTTCGACCGGGGAGCTGTTTTTT.

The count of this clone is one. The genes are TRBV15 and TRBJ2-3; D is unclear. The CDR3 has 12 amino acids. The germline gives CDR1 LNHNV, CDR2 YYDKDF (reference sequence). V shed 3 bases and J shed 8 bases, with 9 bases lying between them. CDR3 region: CATSSRTFTQYF. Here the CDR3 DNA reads TGTGCCACCAGCAGTAGAACCTTTACGCAGTATTTT.

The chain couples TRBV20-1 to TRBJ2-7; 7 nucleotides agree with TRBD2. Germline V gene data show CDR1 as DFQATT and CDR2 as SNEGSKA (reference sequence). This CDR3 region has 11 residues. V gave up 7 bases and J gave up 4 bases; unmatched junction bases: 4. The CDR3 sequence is CSVRAGYEQYF. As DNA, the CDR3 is TGCAGTGTGCGAGCGGGGTACGAGCAGTACTTC.

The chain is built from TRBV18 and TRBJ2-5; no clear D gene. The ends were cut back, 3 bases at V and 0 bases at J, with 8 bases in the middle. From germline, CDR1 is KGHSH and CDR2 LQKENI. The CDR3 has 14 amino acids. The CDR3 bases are TGTGCCAGCTCACCGGAGCTTCACCAAGAGACCCAGTACTTC. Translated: CASSPELHQETQYF.

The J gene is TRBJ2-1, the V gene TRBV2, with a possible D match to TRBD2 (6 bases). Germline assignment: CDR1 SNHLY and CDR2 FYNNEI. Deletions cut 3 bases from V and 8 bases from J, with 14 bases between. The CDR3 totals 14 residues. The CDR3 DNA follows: TGTGCCAGCAGTGAGGGGTGGGCTAGCGATGAGCAGTTCTTC. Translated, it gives CASSEGWASDEQFF.

The CDR3 spells CSVEYLAAGANVLTF. The CDR3 DNA reads TGCAGCGTTGAATATTTGGCAGCTGGGGCCAACGTCCTGACTTTC. The chain carries TRBV29-1 and TRBJ2-6; D is unclear. CDR3 length: 15 residues. V was clipped by 2 bases and J by 2 bases, with 10 bases between them. Per the germline V gene, CDR1 is SQVTM and CDR2 is ANQGSEA.

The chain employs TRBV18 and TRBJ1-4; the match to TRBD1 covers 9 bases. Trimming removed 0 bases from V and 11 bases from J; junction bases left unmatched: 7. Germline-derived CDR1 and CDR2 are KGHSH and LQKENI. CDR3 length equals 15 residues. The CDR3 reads CASSPPGQGKWKLFF. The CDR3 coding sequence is TGTGCCAGCTCACCACCGGGACAGGGCAAGTGGAAACTGTTTTTT.

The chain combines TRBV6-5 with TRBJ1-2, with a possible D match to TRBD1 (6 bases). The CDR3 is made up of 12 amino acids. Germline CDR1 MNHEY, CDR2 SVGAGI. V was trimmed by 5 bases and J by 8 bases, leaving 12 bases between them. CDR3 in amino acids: CASSQGHSGYTF. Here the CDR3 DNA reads TGTGCCAGCAGTCAGGGACATAGCGGCTACACCTTC.

The CDR3 spells CASSFSNGWGQGRNTEAFF. The CDR3, as DNA: TGTGCCAGCAGTTTTTCAAATGGTTGGGGACAGGGGAGGAACACTGAAGCTTTCTTT. The chain is built from TRBV28 and TRBJ1-1; 10 positions agree with TRBD1. The CDR3 totals 19 residues. Germline V gene sequence: CDR1 MDHEN, CDR2 SYDVKM. With V trimmed by 3 bases and J by 1 base, 14 bases remained unmatched.

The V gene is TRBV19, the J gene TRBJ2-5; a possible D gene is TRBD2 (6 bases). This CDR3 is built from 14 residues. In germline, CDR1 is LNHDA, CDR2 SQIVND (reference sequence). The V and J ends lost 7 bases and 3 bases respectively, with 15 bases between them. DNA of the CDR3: TGTGCCAGTACTTGGACTGGGGAGGAAGAGACCCAGTACTTC. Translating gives CASTWTGEEETQYF.

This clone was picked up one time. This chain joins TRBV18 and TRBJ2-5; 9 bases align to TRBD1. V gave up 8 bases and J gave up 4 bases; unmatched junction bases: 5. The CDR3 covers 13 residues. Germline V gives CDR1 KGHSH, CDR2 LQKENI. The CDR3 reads CASGQGLGETQYF. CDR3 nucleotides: TGTGCCAGCGGACAGGGGTTGGGAGAGACCCAGTACTTC.

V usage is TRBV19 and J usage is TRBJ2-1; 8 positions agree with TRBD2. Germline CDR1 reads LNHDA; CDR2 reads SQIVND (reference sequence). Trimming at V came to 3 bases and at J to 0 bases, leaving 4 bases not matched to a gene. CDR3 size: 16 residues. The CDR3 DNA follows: TGTGCCAGTAGTATTGCCGGGACTAGCTCCTACAATGAGCAGTTCTTC. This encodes CASSIAGTSSYNEQFF.

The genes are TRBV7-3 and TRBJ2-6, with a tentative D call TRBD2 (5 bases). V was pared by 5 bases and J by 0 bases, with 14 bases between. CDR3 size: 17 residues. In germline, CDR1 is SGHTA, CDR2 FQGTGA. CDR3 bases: TGTGCCAGCAGCCGACTTATAACTAGCTCTGGGGCCAACGTCCTGACTTTC. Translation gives CASSRLITSSGANVLTF.

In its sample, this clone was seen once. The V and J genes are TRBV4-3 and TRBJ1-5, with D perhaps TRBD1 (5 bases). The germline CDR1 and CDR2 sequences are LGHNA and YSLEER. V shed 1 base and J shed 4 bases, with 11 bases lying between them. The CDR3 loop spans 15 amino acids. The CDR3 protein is CASSQGVRGNQPQHF. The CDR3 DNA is TGCGCCAGCAGCCAAGGAGTCCGGGGGAATCAGCCCCAGCATTTT.

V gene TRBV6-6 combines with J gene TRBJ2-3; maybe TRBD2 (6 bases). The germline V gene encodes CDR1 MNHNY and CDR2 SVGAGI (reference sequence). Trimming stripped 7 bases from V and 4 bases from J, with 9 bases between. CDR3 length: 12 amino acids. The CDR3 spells CASTTSADTQYF. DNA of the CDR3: TGTGCCAGCACGACTAGTGCAGATACGCAGTATTTT.

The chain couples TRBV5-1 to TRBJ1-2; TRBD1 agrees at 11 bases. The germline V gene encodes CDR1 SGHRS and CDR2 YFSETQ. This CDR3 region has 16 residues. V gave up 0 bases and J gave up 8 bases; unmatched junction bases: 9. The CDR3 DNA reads TGCGCCAGCAGCTTGGCCACGCCGGACAGGGGGCAAGGCTACACCTTC. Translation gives CASSLATPDRGQGYTF.

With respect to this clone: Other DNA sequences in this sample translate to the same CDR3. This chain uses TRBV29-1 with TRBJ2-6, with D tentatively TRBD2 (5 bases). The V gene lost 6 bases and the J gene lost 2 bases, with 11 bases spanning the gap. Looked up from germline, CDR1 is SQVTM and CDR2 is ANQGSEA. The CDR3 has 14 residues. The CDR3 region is CSVAAAAGANVLTF. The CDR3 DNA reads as TGCAGCGTCGCAGCGGCGGCTGGGGCCAACGTCCTGACTTTC.

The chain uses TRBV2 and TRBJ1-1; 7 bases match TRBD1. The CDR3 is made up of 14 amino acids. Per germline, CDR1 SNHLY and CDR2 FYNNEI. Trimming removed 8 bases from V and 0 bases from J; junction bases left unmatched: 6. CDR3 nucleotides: TGTGCCAGCTTTCCCGGGACAGTGAACACTGAAGCTTTCTTT. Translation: CASFPGTVNTEAFF.

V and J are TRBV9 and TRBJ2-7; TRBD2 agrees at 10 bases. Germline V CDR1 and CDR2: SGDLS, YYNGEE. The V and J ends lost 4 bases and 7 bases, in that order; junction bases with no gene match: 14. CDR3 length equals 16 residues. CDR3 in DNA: TGTGCCAGCAGCCCGTATGCCCTTCTAGCGGGAGAGGAGCAGTACTTC. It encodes CASSPYALLAGEEQYF. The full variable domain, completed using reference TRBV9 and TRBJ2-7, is DSGVTQTPKHLITATGQRVTLRCSPRSGDLSVYWYQQSLDQGLQFLIQYYNGEERAKGNILERFSAQQFPDLHSELNLSSLELGDSALYFCASSPYALLAGEEQYFGPGTRLTVT.